This is a list of T cell receptor beta chains from one sample in a study of cytomegalovirus exposure and HLA in healthy donors. The method was immunoSEQ multiplex PCR; TCRdb's version includes in-frame clones alone and lacks a portion of them. This table holds some 150,000 clones, almost 85% found once. Sequenced input: PBMCs. The receptors stem from a man aged 18 to 35 in good health and CMV-seropositive. Each CDR3 is given without its conserved first and last residue.

TRBV6-5	14	TRBJ1-5	ASSSTGGGPGQPQH
TRBV29-1	12	TRBJ2-7	SVARDRDYGEQY
TRBV6-5	14	TRBJ2-5	ASSFGTVRIQETQY
TRBV30	12	TRBJ2-7	AWSPGGRNYEQY
TRBV6-5	13	TRBJ2-7	ASSGPGTGRYEQY
TRBV6-5	13	TRBJ1-2	ASRPLRGADYGYT
TRBV5-1	14	TRBJ2-5	ASSLEGGRVGETQY
TRBV7-6	13	TRBJ2-7	ASSLETGTPYEQY
TRBV7-9	13	TRBJ2-1	ASSPTSGNDNEQF
TRBV5-1	13	TRBJ1-2	ASGANSPSDYGYT
TRBV14	14	TRBJ2-3	ASSPPGQEYTDTQY
TRBV27	15	TRBJ2-3	ASSYAGTGRQGDTQY
TRBV15	13	TRBJ2-3	ATSGARGSTDTQY
TRBV9	13	TRBJ2-5	ASSLSGRGSETQY
TRBV4-1	12	TRBJ2-5	ASSLLGLGETQY
TRBV19	11	TRBJ1-5	ASSDRGNQPQH
TRBV28	10	TRBJ2-1	ASSFVGNEQF
TRBV2	11	TRBJ1-5	AIAQGRNQPQH
TRBV28	15	TRBJ2-7	ASSFGPEREALYEQY
TRBV27	12	TRBJ2-7	ASSYRGGDYEQY
TRBV28	13	TRBJ1-4	ASSSLSATNEKLF
TRBV6-1	12	TRBJ1-3	ASSLDRSGNTIY
TRBV28	14	TRBJ1-3	ASSFLRGAQGNTIY
TRBV5-8	12	TRBJ1-5	ASSSHRVNQPQH
TRBV5-6	16	TRBJ1-5	ASSLGGESFNSNQPQH
TRBV5-1	13	TRBJ1-4	ASSSGGRVGEKLF
TRBV6-5	10	TRBJ1-3	ASSPDGDTIY
TRBV7-9	11	TRBJ2-2	ASSFYPPGELF
TRBV5-1	14	TRBJ1-1	ASSPGQELMNTEAF
TRBV28	10	TRBJ2-5	ASDRGRETQY
TRBV4-1	12	TRBJ2-7	ASSQGGISYEQY
TRBV10-3	15	TRBJ1-5	AIKAQGAGNSNQPQH
TRBV27	11	TRBJ1-5	ASSPVGNQPQH
TRBV14	11	TRBJ2-1	ASSKGTYNEQF